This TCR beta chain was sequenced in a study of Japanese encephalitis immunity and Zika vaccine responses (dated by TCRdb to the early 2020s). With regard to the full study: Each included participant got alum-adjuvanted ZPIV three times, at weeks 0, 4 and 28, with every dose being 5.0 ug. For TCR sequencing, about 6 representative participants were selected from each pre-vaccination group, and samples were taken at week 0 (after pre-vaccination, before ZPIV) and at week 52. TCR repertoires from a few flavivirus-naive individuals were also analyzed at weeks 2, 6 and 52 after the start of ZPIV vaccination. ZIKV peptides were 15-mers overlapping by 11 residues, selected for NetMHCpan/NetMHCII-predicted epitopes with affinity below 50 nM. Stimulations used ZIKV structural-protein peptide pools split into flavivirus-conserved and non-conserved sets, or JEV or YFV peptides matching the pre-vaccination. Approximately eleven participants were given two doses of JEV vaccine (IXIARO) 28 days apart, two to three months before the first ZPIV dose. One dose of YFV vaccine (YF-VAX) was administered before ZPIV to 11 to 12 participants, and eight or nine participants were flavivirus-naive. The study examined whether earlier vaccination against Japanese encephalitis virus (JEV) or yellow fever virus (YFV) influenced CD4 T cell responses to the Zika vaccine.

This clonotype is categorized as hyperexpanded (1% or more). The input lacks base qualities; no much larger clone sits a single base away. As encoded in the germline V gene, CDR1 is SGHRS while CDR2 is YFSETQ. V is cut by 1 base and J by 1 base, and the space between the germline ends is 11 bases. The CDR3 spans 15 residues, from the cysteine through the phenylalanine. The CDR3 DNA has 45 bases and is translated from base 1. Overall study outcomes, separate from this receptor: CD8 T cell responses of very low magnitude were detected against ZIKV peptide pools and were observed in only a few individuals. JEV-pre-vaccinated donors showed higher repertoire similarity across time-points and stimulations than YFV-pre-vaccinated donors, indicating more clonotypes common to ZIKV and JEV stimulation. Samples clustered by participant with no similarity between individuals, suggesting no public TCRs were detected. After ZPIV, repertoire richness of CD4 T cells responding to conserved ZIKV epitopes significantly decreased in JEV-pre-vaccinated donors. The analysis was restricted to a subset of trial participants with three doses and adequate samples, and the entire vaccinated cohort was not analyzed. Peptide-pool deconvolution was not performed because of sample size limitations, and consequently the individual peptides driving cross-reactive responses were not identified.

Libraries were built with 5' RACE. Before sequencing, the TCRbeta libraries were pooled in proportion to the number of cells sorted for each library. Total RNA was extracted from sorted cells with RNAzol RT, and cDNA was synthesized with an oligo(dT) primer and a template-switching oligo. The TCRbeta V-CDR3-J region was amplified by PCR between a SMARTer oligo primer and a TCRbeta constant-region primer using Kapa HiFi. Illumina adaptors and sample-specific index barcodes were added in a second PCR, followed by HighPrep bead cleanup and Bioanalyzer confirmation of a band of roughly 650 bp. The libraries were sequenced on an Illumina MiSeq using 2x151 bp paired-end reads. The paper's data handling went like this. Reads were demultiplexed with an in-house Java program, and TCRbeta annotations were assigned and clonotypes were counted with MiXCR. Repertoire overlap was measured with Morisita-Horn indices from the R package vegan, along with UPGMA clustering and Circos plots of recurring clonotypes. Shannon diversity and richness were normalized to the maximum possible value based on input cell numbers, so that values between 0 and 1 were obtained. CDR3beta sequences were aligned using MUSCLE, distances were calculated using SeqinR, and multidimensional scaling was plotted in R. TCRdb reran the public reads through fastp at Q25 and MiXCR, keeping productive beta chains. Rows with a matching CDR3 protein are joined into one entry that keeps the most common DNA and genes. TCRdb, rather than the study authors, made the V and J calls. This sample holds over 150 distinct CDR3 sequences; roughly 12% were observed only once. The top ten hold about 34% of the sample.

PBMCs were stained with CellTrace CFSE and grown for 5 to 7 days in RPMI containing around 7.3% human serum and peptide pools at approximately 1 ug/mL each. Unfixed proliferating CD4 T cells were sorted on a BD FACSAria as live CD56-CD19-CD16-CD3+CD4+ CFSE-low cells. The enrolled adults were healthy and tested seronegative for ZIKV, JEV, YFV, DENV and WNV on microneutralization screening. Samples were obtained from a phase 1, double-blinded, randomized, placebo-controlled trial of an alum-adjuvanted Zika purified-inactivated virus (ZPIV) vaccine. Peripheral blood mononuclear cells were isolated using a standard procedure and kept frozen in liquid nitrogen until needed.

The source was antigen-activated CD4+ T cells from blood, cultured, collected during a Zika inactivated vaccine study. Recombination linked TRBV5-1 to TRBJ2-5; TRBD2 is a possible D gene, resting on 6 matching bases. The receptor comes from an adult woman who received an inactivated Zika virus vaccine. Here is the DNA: TGCGCCAGCAGCTTGATTGGAGGGGCCCAAGAGACCCAGTACTTC. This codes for CASSLIGGAQETQYF.